This TCR beta chain was found in a study of human T cells and chemical hapten exposure. About the research overall: Patch tests of 0.01% DPC on the upper back were read at 6 days.

The CDR3 runs to 13 residues. V gave up 7 bases and J gave up 5 bases, with 12 bases separating them. The germline CDR1 and CDR2 sequences are MDHEN and SYDVKM. Documented time point: pre-sensitization, week 0. Treatment indicated: therapeutic diphenylcyclopropenone sensitization with weekly scalp DPC. One entry per CDR3 protein, called by TCRdb with MiXCR from the RACE reads. The sample has around 56,000 distinct CDR3 sequences, 9.5% to 10% seen once. Sequenced material: whole blood, taken in connection with sensitization to the hapten diphenylcyclopropenone (DPC). This chain joins TRBV28 and TRBJ1-5; D gene ambiguous. The sequence came from a man in his forties with alopecia areata. Some clones in this sample may be carry-over from other donors' samples. CDR3 nucleotides: TGTGCCAGCATGTCTGGTCGACATCAGCCCCAGCATTTT. It codes for CASMSGRHQPQHF.